This T cell receptor beta chain derives from a study of shared clonotypes between healthy human individuals. Study results and caveats: Few donors restricted represented genetic and exposure-history diversity. Sampling covered nothing but blood. Tissue TCR repertoires likely differ from those found in blood. An effect of sequencing depth on clonotype sharing among donors was expected.

In this sample, this clone turned up once. Antigen: not known. This CDR3 spans 17 amino acids. Replicate PCRs for unsorted PBMC used approximately 0.3 ug DNA (approximately 31,000 T cell genomes). Using immunoSEQ multiplex PCR, the repertoire was profiled, and TCRdb retains in-frame clones only, with some absent. The sample lists 470,000 or so clones, 60% to 80% occurring once. This chain joins TRBV1 and TRBJ2-1. TRBV1 is designated a pseudogene. The source is a woman aged 40 to 50 in good health. Some clones in this sample may be carry-over from other donors' samples. Sequencing was performed on PBMCs. CDR3 region: CTSSQGGNWGSYNEQFF. DNA for the CDR3: TGCACCAGCAGCCAAGGGGGGAATTGGGGCTCCTACAATGAGCAGTTCTTC.